This T cell receptor (beta chain) was found in a study of control samples from healthy donors and cancer patients. Some clones are missing from TCRdb's copy, which holds only in-frame ones; the method was immunoSEQ multiplex PCR. The sample has tens of thousands of clones; around 87% are singletons. This receptor was obtained from a man aged 50-60 years in good health. Source material: blood.

The CDR3 is CASSLVGREGTEAFF. DNA of the CDR3: TGTGCCAGCAGCTTAGTCGGCAGGGAGGGGACTGAAGCTTTCTTT. This chain links TRBV7-8 with TRBJ1-1; a possible D gene is TRBD1 (5 bases). The length of the CDR3 is 15 residues. Trimming shortened V by 1 base and J by 5 bases, and 14 bases separated the two germline ends. Germline CDR1 is SGHVS and CDR2 is FQNEAQ.